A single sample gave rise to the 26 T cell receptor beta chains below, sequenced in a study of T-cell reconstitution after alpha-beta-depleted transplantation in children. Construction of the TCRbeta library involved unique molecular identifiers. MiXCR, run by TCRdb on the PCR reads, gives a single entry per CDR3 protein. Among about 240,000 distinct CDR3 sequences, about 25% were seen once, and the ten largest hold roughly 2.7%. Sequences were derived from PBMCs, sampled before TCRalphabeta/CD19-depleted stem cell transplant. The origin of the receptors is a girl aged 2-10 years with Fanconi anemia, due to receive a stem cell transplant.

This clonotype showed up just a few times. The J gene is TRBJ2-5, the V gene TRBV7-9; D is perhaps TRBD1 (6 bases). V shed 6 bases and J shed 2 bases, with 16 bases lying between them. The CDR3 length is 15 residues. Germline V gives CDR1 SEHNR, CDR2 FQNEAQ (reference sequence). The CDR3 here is CASRVNDRTQETQYF. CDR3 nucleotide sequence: TGTGCCAGCAGGGTGAACGACAGGACTCAAGAGACCCAGTACTTC.

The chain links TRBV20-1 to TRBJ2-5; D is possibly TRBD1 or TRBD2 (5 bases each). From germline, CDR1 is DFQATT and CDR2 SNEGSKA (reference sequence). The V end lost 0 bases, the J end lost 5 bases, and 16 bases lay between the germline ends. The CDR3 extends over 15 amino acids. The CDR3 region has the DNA TGCAGTGCTAGAGATGGACACGGGGTGGAGGAGACCCAGTACTTC. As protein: CSARDGHGVEETQYF.

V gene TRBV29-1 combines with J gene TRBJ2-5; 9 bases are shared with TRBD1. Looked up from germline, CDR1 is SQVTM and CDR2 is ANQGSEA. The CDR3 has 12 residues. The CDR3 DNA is TGCAGTACAGGACAGGGGCGTGAGACCCAGTACTTC. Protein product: CSTGQGRETQYF.

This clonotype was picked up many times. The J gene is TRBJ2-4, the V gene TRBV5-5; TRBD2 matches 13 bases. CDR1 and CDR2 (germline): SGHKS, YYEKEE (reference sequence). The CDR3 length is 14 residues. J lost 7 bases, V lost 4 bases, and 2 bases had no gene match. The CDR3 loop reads CASSGGLAGNIQYF. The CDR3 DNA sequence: TGTGCCAGCAGCGGGGGACTAGCGGGGAACATTCAGTACTTC.

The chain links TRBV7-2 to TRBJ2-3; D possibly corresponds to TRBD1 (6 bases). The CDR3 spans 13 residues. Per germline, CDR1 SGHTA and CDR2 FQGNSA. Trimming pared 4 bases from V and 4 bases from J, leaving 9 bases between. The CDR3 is CASSSGGPDTQYF. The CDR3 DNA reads TGTGCCAGCAGCTCTGGGGGCCCAGATACGCAGTATTTT. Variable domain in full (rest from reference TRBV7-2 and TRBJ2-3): GAGVSQSPSNKVTEKGKDVELRCDPISGHTALYWYRQSLGQGLEFLIYFQGNSAPDKSGLPSDRFSAERTGGSVSTLTIQRTQQEDSAVYLCASSSGGPDTQYFGPGTRLTVL.

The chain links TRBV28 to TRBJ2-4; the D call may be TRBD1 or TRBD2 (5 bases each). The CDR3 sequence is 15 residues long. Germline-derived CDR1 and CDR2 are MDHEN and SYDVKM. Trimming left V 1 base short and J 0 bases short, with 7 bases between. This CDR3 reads CASSLFGTAKNIQYF. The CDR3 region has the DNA TGTGCCAGCAGTTTATTCGGGACAGCCAAAAACATTCAGTACTTC.

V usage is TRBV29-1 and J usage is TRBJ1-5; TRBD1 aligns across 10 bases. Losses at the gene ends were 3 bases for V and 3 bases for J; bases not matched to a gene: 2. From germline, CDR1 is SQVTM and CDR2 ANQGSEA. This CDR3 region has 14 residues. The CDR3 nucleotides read TGCAGCGTTGAGGGGACAGGGGTCAATCAGCCCCAGCATTTT. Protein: CSVEGTGVNQPQHF.

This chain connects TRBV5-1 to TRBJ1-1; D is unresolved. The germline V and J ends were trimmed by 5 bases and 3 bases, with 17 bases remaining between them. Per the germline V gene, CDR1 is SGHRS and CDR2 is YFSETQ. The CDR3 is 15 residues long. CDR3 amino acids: CASSFAAVGDTEAFF. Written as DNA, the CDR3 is TGCGCCAGCAGTTTTGCCGCGGTTGGTGACACTGAAGCTTTCTTT.

The CDR3 loop reads CASSPLIYGYTF. CDR3 DNA: TGTGCCAGCAGCCCACTCATCTATGGCTACACCTTC. The rearrangement joins TRBV28 to TRBJ1-2; D unresolved. This CDR3 is built from 12 residues. V shed 6 bases and J shed 4 bases, with 9 bases lying between them. Germline V CDR1 and CDR2: MDHEN, SYDVKM.

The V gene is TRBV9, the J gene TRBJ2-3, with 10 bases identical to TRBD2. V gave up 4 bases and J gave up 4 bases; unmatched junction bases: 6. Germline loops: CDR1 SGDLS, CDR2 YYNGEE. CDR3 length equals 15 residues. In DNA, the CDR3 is TGTGCCAGCAGCCCCGGACTAGCGGAGTCAGATACGCAGTATTTT. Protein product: CASSPGLAESDTQYF.

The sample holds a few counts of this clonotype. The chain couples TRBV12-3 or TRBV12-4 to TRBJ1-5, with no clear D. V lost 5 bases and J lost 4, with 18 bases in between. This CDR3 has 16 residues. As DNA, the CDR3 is TGTGCCAGCAGTCTCCTCCCGGAAAGGTTTAATCAGCCCCAGCATTTT. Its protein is CASSLLPERFNQPQHF.

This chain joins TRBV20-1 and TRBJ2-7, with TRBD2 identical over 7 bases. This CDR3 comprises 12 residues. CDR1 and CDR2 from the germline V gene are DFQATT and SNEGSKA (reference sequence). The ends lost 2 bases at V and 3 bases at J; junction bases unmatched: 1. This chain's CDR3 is CSARWGGYEQYF. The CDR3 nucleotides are TGCAGTGCTAGATGGGGGGGCTACGAGCAGTACTTC.

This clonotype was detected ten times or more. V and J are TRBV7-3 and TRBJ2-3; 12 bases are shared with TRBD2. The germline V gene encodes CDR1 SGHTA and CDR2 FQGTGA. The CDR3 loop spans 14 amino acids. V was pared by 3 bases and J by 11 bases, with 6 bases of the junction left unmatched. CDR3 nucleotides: TGTGCCAGCAGCTTCGGGACTAGCGGGCCCCTGCAGTATTTT. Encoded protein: CASSFGTSGPLQYF.

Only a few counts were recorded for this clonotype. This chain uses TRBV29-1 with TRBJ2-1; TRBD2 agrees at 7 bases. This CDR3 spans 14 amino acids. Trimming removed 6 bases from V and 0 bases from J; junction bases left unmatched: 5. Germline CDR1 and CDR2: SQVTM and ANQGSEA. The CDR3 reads CSVLTSRSYNEQFF. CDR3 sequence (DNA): TGCAGCGTGTTGACTAGCCGCTCCTACAATGAGCAGTTCTTC.

CDR3 residues: CSAHQVNTGELFF. DNA for the CDR3: TGCAGTGCCCACCAGGTGAACACCGGGGAGCTGTTTTTT. The rearrangement links TRBV20-1 to TRBJ2-2; D remains unclear. This CDR3 has 13 amino acids. Trimming pared 6 bases from V and 1 base from J, leaving 9 bases between. Germline-derived CDR1 and CDR2 are DFQATT and SNEGSKA (reference sequence).

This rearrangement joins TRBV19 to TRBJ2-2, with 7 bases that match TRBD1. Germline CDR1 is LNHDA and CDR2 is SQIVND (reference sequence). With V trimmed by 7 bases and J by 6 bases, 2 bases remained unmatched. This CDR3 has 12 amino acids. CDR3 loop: CASNRGAGELFF. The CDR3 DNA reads TGTGCCAGTAACAGGGGCGCCGGGGAGCTGTTTTTT.

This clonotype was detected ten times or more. The CDR3: CASSLGLPSDEQYF. CDR3 in DNA: TGTGCCAGCAGCTTGGGACTGCCATCCGACGAGCAGTACTTC. J is TRBJ2-7 and V is TRBV7-9; tentative D call: TRBD2 (6 bases). In germline, CDR1 is SEHNR, CDR2 FQNEAQ (reference sequence). The CDR3 is 14 residues long. The V end lost 3 bases, the J end lost 5 bases, and 14 bases lay between the germline ends.

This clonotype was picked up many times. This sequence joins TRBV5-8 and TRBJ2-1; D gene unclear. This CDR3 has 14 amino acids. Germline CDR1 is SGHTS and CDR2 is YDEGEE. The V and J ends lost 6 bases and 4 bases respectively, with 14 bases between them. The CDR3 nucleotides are TGTGCCAGCATCCATTTGTGGGGATACAATGAGCAGTTCTTC. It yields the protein CASIHLWGYNEQFF.

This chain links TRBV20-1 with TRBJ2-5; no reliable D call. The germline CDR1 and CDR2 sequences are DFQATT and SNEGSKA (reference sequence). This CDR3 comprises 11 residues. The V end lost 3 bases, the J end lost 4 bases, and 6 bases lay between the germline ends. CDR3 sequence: CSASSTETQYF. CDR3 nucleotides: TGCAGTGCTAGTTCTACAGAGACCCAGTACTTC.

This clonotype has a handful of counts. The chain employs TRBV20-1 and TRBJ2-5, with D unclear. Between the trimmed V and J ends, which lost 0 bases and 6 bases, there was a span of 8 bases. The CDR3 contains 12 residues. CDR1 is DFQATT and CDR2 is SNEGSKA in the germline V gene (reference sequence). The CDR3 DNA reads TGCAGTGCTAGAGATGAGAAGCAGACCCAGTACTTC. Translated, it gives CSARDEKQTQYF.

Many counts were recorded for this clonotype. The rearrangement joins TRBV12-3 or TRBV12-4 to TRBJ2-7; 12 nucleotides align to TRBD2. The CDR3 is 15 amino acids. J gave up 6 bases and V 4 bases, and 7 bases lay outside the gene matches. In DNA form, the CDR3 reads TGTGCCAGCAGTTCTCTAGCGGGAGGGCCCGTCGAGCAGTACTTC. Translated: CASSSLAGGPVEQYF.

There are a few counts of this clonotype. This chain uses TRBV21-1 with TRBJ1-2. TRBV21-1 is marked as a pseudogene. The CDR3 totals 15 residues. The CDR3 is CASSKYSGRFYGYTF. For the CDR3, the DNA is TGTGCCAGCAGCAAGTACTCCGGCAGGTTCTATGGCTACACCTTC.

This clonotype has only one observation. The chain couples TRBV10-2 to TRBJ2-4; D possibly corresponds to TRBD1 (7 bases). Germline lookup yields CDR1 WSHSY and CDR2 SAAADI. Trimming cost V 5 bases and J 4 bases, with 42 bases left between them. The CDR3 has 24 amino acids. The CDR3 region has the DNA TGCGCCAGCAGTCAAGGGCTAGCGCGCGGTACACCCTCGGACAGGTCGGGGGCTAAAAACATTCAGTACTTC. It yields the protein CASSQGLARGTPSDRSGAKNIQYF.

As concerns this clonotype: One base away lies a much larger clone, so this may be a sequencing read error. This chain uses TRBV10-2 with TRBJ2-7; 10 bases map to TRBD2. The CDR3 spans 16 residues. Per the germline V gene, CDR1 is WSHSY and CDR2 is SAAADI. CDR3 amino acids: CASSEAGRLAGYEQNF. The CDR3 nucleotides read TGCGCCAGCAGTGAGGCCGGAAGACTAGCGGGCTACGAGCAGAACTTC.

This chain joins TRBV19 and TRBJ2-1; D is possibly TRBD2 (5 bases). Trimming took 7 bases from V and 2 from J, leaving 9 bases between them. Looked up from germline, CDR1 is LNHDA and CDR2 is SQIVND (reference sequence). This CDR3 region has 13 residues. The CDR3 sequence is CASTSGTYNEQFF. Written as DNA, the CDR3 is TGTGCCAGTACGAGCGGAACCTACAATGAGCAGTTCTTC.

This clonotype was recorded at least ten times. The DNA for the CDR3 is TGTGCCAGCAGCCCCTCGGGGGGCAATCAGCCCCAGCATTTT. Residues: CASSPSGGNQPQHF. V usage is TRBV5-5 and J usage is TRBJ1-5, with D maybe TRBD1 (5 bases). Germline V lookup: CDR1 SGHKS, CDR2 YYEKEE (reference sequence). The V gene lost 4 bases and the J gene lost 2 bases, with 10 bases spanning the gap. The CDR3 totals 14 residues.